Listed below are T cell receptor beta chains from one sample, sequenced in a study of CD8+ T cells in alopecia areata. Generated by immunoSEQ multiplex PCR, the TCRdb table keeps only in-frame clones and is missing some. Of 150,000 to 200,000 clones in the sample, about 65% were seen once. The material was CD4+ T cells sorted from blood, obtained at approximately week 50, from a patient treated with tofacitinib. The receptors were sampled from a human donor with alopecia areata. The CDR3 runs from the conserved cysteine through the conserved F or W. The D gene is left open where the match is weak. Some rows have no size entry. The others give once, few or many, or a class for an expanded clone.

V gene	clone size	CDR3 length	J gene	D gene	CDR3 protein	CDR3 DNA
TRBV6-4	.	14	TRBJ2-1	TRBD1	CASSGKTGGREQFF	TGTGCCAGCAGTGGAAAAACAGGGGGTCGCGAGCAGTTCTTC
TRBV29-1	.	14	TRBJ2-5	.	CSVGGQGPEETQYF	TGCAGCGTTGGTGGGCAGGGCCCCGAGGAGACCCAGTACTTC
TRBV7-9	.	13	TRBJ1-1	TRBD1	CASSFGQGAEAFF	TGTGCCAGCAGCTTTGGACAGGGGGCTGAAGCTTTCTTT
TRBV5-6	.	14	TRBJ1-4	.	CASSLETTNEKLFF	TGTGCCAGCAGCTTGGAAACAACTAATGAAAAACTGTTTTTT
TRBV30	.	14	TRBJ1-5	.	CAWSVGENNQPQHF	TGTGCCTGGAGTGTAGGGGAGAACAATCAGCCCCAGCATTTT
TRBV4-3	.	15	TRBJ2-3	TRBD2	CASSRSGTSTDTQYF	TGCGCCAGCAGCCGTAGCGGGACTAGCACAGATACGCAGTATTTT
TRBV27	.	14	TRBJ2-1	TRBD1	CATEDRGAYNEQFF	TGTGCCACTGAAGACAGGGGAGCCTACAATGAGCAGTTCTTC
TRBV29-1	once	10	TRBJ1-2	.	CTSWEDGYTF	TGCACCTCGTGGGAAGATGGCTACACCTTC
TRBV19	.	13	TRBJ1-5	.	CASSSNGGQPQHF	TGTGCCAGTAGTTCCAATGGGGGTCAGCCCCAGCATTTT
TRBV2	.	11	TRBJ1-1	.	CASGVNTEAFF	TGTGCCAGCGGGGTAAACACTGAAGCTTTCTTT
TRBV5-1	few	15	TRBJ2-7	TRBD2	CASSLGLAGTYEQYF	TGCGCCAGCAGCCTTGGACTAGCGGGGACCTACGAGCAGTACTTC
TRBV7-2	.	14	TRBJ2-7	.	CASSLVLGAGEQYF	TGTGCCAGCAGCTTAGTGCTGGGGGCAGGGGAGCAGTACTTC
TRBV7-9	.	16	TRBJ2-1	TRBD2	CASSSPGLATYNEQFF	TGTGCCAGCAGCTCTCCCGGACTAGCGACCTACAATGAGCAGTTCTTC
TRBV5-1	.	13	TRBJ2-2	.	CASSPNMAGELFF	TGCGCCAGCAGCCCGAACATGGCCGGGGAGCTGTTTTTT
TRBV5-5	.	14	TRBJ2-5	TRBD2	CASSIGTSKETQYF	TGTGCCAGCAGCATCGGGACTAGCAAAGAGACCCAGTACTTC
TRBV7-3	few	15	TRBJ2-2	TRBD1	CASSSGTGNTGELFF	TGTGCCAGCAGCTCCGGGACAGGGAACACCGGGGAGCTGTTTTTT
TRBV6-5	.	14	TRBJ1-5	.	CASSYLGENQPQHF	TGTGCCAGCAGTTACTTAGGGGAGAATCAGCCCCAGCATTTT
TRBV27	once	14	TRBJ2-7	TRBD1	CASSSGTGAYKQYF	TGTGCCAGCAGTTCGGGGACAGGGGCCTACAAGCAGTACTTC
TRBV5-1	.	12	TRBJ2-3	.	CASSLGRNTQYF	TGCGCCAGCAGCTTGGGGCGAAATACGCAGTATTTT
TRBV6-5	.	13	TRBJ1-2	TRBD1	CASSAGQGYGYTF	TGTGCCAGCAGCGCCGGACAGGGCTATGGCTACACCTTC
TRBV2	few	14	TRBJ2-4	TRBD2	CASSERGGLNIQYF	TGTGCCAGCAGCGAACGCGGGGGGCTAAACATTCAGTACTTC
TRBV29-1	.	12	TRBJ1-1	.	CSVGRGWTEAFF	TGCAGCGTTGGTAGGGGTTGGACTGAAGCTTTCTTT